The clone carrying this T cell receptor (beta chain) ranks as medium-sized. What it recognizes is unknown. This table comes from immunoSEQ multiplex PCR, and its TCRdb copy is limited to in-frame clones, with some not included. The repertoire holds 3,500 or so clones, about 65% seen once, with roughly 20% in the top ten. This sample is part of a study of coeliac disease. Trimming left V 2 bases short and J 5 bases short, with 10 bases between. CDR1 is SEHNR, CDR2 FQNEAQ, per germline (reference sequence). The CDR3 consists of 13 residues. Study results and limitations: In active celiac disease, intraepithelial and lamina propria TRB and TRG repertoires were less clonal than controls.

The chain links TRBV7-9 to TRBJ2-7; D unclear. The TCR sequence derives from a man aged 80 or over without celiac disease. The sample was lymphocytes from the gut lamina propria. CDR3: CASSLSETHEQYV. CDR3 sequence (DNA): TGTGCCAGCAGCTTATCGGAGACCCACGAGCAGTACGTC.